The rows below give T cell receptor beta chains drawn from one sample of a study of shared clonotypes between healthy human individuals. Some clones are missing from TCRdb's copy, which holds only in-frame ones; the method was immunoSEQ multiplex PCR. The sample shows about 680,000 clones, just over 90% of them seen only once. The sequencing input was naive CD8+ T cells sorted from blood. The receptors derive from a man younger than 40 in good health. The CDR3 runs from the conserved cysteine through the conserved F or W. Each record gives: D gene, V gene, J gene, clone size, CDR3 DNA, CDR3 protein. A D gene is named only where the DNA matches it firmly. Size is stated for part of the rows, as once, few or many counts, or as a class when the clone is expanded.

D gene: .
V gene: TRBV27
J gene: TRBJ2-7
clone size: .
CDR3 DNA: TGTGCCAGCAGCTCTTTGATCCCGGGCGGCGGATACGAGCAGTACTTC
CDR3 protein: CASSSLIPGGGYEQYF

D gene: .
V gene: TRBV27
J gene: TRBJ2-2
clone size: .
CDR3 DNA: TGTGCCAGCAGTTTCACTACCGCCGGGGAGCTGTTTTTT
CDR3 protein: CASSFTTAGELFF

D gene: TRBD1
V gene: TRBV5-1
J gene: TRBJ1-4
clone size: .
CDR3 DNA: TGCGCCAGCAGCTTGGCTGACAGGGCTAATGAAAAACTGTTTTTT
CDR3 protein: CASSLADRANEKLFF

D gene: .
V gene: TRBV7-9
J gene: TRBJ2-1
clone size: .
CDR3 DNA: TGTGCCAGCAGCTTACAACAGGGTGGTCCAGGCTCCTACAATGAGCAGTTCTTC
CDR3 protein: CASSLQQGGPGSYNEQFF

D gene: .
V gene: TRBV7-9
J gene: TRBJ2-1
clone size: .
CDR3 DNA: TGTGCCAGCAGCTCCTTGACAGTTAGCTCCTACAATGAGCAGTTCTTC
CDR3 protein: CASSSLTVSSYNEQFF

D gene: TRBD2
V gene: TRBV5-8
J gene: TRBJ2-7
clone size: .
CDR3 DNA: TGTGCCAGCAGCTTGGGACTAGCGGACTCCTACGAGCAGTACTTC
CDR3 protein: CASSLGLADSYEQYF

D gene: .
V gene: TRBV5-6
J gene: TRBJ2-7
clone size: .
CDR3 DNA: TGTGCCAGCAGCTTGGGGGCAGGGCACTACGAGCAGTACTTC
CDR3 protein: CASSLGAGHYEQYF

D gene: .
V gene: TRBV4-1
J gene: TRBJ2-7
clone size: .
CDR3 DNA: TGCGCCAGCAGCCAACCGACAGGAACGTACGAGCAGTACTTC
CDR3 protein: CASSQPTGTYEQYF

D gene: .
V gene: TRBV21-1
J gene: TRBJ1-2
clone size: .
CDR3 DNA: TGTGCCAGCATCCTAGACGGGGGGAAGGAGGTAGCTTATGGCTACACCTTC
CDR3 protein: CASILDGGKEVAYGYTF

D gene: .
V gene: TRBV2
J gene: TRBJ2-1
clone size: .
CDR3 DNA: TGTGCCAGCAGCGCTGACAGTTACAATGAGCAGTTCTTC
CDR3 protein: CASSADSYNEQFF

D gene: TRBD1
V gene: TRBV11-2
J gene: TRBJ2-7
clone size: .
CDR3 DNA: TGTGCCAGCAGCCCAGCCAGGACAGGGTCTTACGAGCAGTACTTC
CDR3 protein: CASSPARTGSYEQYF

D gene: TRBD2
V gene: TRBV15
J gene: TRBJ2-1
clone size: .
CDR3 DNA: TGTGCCACCAGCAGAAAGCGGGGACACAATGAGCAGTTCTTC
CDR3 protein: CATSRKRGHNEQFF

D gene: TRBD1
V gene: TRBV30
J gene: TRBJ2-7
clone size: .
CDR3 DNA: TGTGCCTGGCACCCAGGGGGAGCCTACGAGCAGTACTTC
CDR3 protein: CAWHPGGAYEQYF

D gene: TRBD1
V gene: TRBV7-8
J gene: TRBJ2-1
clone size: .
CDR3 DNA: TGTGCCAGCAGCCAACGGTGGCCGGATAGACAGGGCTCCTACAATGAGCAGTTCTTC
CDR3 protein: CASSQRWPDRQGSYNEQFF

D gene: TRBD1
V gene: TRBV7-2
J gene: TRBJ2-2
clone size: .
CDR3 DNA: TGTGCCAGCAGCTTAGTTCCAGGGGGCATCACCGGGGAGCTGTTTTTT
CDR3 protein: CASSLVPGGITGELFF

D gene: .
V gene: TRBV19
J gene: TRBJ2-1
clone size: few
CDR3 DNA: TGTGCCAGTAGGTCCTGGGGTTCTCCTACAGGTGAGCAGTTCTTC
CDR3 protein: CASRSWGSPTGEQFF

D gene: .
V gene: TRBV14
J gene: TRBJ1-3
clone size: .
CDR3 DNA: TGTGCCAGCAGCCATTGGGGATTTAGCTCTGGAAACACCATATATTTT
CDR3 protein: CASSHWGFSSGNTIYF

D gene: .
V gene: TRBV5-1
J gene: TRBJ1-3
clone size: .
CDR3 DNA: TGCGCCAGCAGGAAATTGTCAGGGCAGGACGGAAACACCATATATTTT
CDR3 protein: CASRKLSGQDGNTIYF

D gene: .
V gene: TRBV5-8
J gene: TRBJ2-1
clone size: .
CDR3 DNA: TGTGCCAGCACTTTTAACCGAGGACTGGCATCCTACAATGAGCAGTTCTTC
CDR3 protein: CASTFNRGLASYNEQFF

D gene: TRBD1
V gene: TRBV28
J gene: TRBJ2-7
clone size: few
CDR3 DNA: TGTGCCACGGACAGGGCCTACGAGCAGTACTTC
CDR3 protein: CATDRAYEQYF